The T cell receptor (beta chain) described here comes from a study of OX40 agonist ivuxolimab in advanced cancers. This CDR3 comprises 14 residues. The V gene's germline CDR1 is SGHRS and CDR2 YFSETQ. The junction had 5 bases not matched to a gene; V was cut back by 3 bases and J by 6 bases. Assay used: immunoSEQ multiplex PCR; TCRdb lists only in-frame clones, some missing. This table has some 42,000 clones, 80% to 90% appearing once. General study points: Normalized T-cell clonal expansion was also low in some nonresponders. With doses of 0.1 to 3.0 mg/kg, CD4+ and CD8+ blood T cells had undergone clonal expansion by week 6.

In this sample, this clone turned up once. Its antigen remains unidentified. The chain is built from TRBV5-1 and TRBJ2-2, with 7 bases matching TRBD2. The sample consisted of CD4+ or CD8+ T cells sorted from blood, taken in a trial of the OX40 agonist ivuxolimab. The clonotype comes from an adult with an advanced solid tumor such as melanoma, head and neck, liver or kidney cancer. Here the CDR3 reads CASSSGLEAGELFF. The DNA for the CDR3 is TGCGCCAGCAGCTCCGGACTAGAGGCCGGGGAGCTGTTTTTT.